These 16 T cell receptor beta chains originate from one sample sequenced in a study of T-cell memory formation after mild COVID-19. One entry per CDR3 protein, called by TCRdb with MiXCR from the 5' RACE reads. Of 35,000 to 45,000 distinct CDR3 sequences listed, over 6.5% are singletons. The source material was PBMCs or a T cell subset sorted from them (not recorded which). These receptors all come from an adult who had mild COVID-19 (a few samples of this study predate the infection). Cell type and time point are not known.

The DNA of the CDR3 is TGTGCCAGCAGCTTCGGGACAGTGAATCAGCCCCAGCATTTT. It specifies CASSFGTVNQPQHF. The chain links TRBV5-5 to TRBJ1-5; 7 bases agree with TRBD1. The ends lost 2 bases at V and 4 bases at J; junction bases unmatched: 3. The CDR3 loop spans 14 amino acids. Germline lookup yields CDR1 SGHKS and CDR2 YYEKEE (reference sequence).

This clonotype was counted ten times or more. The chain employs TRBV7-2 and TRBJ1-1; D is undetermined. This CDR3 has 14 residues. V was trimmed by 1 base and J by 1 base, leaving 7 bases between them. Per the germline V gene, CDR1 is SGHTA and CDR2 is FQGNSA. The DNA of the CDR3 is TGTGCCAGCAGCTTAGTTTCAGGGAACACTGAAGCTTTCTTT. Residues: CASSLVSGNTEAFF.

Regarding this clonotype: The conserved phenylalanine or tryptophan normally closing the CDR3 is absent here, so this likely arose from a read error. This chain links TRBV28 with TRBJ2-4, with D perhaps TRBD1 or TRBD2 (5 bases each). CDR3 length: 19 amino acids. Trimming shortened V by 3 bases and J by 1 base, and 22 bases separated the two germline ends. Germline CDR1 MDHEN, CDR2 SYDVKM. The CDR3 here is CASSLTGTRSEAAKNIQYV. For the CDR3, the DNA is TGTGCCAGCAGTTTGACCGGGACCCGGAGTGAGGCTGCCAAAAACATTCAGTACGTC.

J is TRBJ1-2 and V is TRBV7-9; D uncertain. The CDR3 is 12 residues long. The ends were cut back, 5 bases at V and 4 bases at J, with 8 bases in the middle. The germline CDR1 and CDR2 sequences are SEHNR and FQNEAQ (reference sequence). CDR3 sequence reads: CASSRDGYGYTF. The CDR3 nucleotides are TGTGCCAGCAGCCGAGATGGCTATGGCTACACCTTC.

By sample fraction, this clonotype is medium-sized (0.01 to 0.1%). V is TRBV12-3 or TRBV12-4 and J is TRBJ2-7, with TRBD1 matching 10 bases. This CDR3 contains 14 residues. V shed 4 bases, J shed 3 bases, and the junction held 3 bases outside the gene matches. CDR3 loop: CASSSRTGGYEQYF. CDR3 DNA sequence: TGTGCCAGCAGTTCTAGGACAGGGGGCTACGAGCAGTACTTC.

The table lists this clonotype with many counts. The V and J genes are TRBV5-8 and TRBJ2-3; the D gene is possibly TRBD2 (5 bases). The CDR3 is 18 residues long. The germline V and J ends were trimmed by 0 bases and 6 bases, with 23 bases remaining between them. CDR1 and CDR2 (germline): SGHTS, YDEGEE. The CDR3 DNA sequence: TGTGCCAGCAGCTTGGGAGCCGTGATCGGGGTTTCTTTGGATACGCAGTATTTT. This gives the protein CASSLGAVIGVSLDTQYF. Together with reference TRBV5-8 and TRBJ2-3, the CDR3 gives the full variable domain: EAGVTQSPTHLIKTRGQQATLRCSPISGHTSVYWYQQALGLGLQFLLWYDEGEERNRGNFPPRFSGRQFPNYSSELNVNALELEDSALYLCASSLGAVIGVSLDTQYFGPGTRLTVL.

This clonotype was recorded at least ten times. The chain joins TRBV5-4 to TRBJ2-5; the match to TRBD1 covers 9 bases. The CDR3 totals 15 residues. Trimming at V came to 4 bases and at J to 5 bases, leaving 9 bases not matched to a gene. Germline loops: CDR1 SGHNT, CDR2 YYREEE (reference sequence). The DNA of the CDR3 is TGTGCCAGCAGCCTAACGACAGGGGGTGGCGAGACCCAGTACTTC. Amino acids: CASSLTTGGGETQYF.

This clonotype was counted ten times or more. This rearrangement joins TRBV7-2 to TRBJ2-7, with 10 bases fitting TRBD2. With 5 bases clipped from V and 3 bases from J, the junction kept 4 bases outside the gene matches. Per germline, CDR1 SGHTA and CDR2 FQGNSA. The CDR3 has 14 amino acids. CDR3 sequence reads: CASSRTSGRYEQYF. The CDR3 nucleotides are TGTGCCAGCAGCCGGACTAGCGGCCGCTACGAGCAGTACTTC.

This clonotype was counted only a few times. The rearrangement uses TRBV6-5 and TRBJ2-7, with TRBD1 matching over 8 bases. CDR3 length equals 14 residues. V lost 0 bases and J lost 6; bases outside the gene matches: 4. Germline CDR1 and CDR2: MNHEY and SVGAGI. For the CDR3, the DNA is TGTGCCAGCAGTTACTCGGGACAGGCTACCGAGCAGTACTTC. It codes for CASSYSGQATEQYF.

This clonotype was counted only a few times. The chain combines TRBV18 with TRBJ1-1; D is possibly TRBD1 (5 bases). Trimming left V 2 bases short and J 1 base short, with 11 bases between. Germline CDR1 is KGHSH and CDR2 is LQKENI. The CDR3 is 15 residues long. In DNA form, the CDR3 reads TGTGCCAGCTCACCATCTGGGACGGCGAACACTGAAGCTTTCTTT. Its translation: CASSPSGTANTEAFF.

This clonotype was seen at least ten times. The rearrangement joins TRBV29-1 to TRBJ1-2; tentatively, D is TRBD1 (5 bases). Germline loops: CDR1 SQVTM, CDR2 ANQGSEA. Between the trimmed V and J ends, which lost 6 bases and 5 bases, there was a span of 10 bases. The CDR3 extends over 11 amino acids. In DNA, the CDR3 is TGCAGCGTGGCGGGGGATTATGGCTACACCTTC. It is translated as CSVAGDYGYTF.

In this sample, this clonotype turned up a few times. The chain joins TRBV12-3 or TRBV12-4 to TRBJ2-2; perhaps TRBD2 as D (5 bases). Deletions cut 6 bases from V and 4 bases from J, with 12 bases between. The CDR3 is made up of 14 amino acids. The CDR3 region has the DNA TGTGCCAGCAGCCGGGGTCGAGGCACCGGGGAGCTGTTTTTT. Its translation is CASSRGRGTGELFF.

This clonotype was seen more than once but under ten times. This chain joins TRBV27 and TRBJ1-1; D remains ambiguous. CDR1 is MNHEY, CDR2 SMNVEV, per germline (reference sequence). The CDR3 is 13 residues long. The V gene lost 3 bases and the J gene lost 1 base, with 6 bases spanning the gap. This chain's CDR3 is CASSFSENTEAFF. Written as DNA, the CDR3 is TGTGCCAGCAGTTTCAGCGAGAACACTGAAGCTTTCTTT.

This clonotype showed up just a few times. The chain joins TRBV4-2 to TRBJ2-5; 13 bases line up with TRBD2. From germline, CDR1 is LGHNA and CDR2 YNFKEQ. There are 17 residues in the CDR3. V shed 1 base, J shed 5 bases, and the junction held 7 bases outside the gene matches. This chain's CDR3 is CASSQVGLAGVGETQYF. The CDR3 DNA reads TGTGCCAGCAGCCAAGTTGGACTAGCGGGAGTTGGGGAGACCCAGTACTTC.

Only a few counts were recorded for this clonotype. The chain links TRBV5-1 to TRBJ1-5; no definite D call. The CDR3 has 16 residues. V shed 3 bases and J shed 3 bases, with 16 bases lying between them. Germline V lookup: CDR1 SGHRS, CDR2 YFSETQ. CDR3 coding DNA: TGCGCCAGCAGCTCGGAACCCTTGGGCTCCAATCAGCCCCAGCATTTT. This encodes CASSSEPLGSNQPQHF.

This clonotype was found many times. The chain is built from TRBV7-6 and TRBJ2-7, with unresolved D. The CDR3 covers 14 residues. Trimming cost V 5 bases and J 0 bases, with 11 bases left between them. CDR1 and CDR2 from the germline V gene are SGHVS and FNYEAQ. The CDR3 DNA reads TGTGCCAGCAGCGAAGTAGTGAGCTCCTACGAGCAGTACTTC. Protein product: CASSEVVSSYEQYF.